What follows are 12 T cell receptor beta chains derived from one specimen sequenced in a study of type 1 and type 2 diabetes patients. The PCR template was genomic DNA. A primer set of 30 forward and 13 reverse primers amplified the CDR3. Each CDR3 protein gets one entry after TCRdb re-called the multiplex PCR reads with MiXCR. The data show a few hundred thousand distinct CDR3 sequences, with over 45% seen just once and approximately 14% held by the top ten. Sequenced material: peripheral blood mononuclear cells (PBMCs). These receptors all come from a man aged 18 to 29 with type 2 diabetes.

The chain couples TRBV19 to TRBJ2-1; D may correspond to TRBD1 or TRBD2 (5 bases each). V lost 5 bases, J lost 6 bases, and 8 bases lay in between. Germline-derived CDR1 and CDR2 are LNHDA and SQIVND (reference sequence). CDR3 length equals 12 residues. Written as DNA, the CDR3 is TGTGCCAGTAGTTATGGGGGCAATGAGCAGTTCTTC. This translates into CASSYGGNEQFF.

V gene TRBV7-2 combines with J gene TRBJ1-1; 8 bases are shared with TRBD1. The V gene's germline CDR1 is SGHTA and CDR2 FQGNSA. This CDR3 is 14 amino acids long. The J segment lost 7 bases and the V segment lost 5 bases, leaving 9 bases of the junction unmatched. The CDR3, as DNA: TGTGCCAGCAGCGTCGCGCCGGGACAGGTTGAAGCTTTCTTT. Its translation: CASSVAPGQVEAFF.

CDR3 nucleotides: TGTGCCAGCAGTGACAAAGGGACGGGGCCTTACAATGAGCAGTTCTTC. Translating gives CASSDKGTGPYNEQFF. This chain connects TRBV25-1 to TRBJ2-1; either TRBD1 or TRBD2 may supply D (5 bases each). Trimming cost V 3 bases and J 4 bases, with 16 bases left between them. CDR1 and CDR2 from the germline V gene are MGHDK and SYGVNS. There are 16 residues in the CDR3.

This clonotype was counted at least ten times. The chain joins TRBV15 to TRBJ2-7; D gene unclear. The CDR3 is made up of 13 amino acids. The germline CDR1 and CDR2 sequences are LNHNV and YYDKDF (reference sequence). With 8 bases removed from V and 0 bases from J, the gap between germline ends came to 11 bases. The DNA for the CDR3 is TGTGCCACCGGAGACCTCTCCTCCTACGAGCAGTACTTC. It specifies CATGDLSSYEQYF.

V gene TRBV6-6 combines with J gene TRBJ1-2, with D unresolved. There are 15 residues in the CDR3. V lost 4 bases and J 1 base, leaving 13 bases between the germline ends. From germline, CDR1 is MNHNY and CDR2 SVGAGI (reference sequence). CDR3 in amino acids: CASSWDRRNNYGYTF. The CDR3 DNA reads TGTGCCAGCAGTTGGGATAGGCGAAATAACTATGGCTACACCTTC.

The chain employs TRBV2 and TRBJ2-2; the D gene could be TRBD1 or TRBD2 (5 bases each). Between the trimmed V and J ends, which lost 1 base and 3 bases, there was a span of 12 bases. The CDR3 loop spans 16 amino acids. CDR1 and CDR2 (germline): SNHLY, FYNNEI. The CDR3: CASSEGGGRHTGELFF. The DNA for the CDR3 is TGTGCCAGCAGTGAAGGTGGGGGACGGCACACCGGGGAGCTGTTTTTT. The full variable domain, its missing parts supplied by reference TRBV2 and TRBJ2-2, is EPEVTQTPSHQVTQMGQEVILRCVPISNHLYFYWYRQILGQKVEFLVSFYNNEISEKSEIFDDQFSVERPDGSNFTLKIRSTKLEDSAMYFCASSEGGGRHTGELFFGEGSRLTVL.

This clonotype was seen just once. The CDR3 loop reads CASSLVQERNTEAFF. CDR3 DNA: TGTGCCAGCAGCTTAGTTCAGGAGAGAAACACTGAAGCTTTCTTT. V is TRBV5-5 and J is TRBJ1-1, with D unclear. Trimming pared 2 bases from V and 2 bases from J, leaving 13 bases between. Germline V lookup: CDR1 SGHKS, CDR2 YYEKEE (reference sequence). The CDR3 sequence is 15 residues long.

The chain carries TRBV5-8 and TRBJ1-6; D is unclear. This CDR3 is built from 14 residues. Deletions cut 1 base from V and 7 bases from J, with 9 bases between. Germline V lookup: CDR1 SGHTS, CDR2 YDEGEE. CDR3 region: CASSLLMENSPLHF. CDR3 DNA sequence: TGTGCCAGCAGCTTGCTTATGGAAAATTCACCCCTCCACTTT. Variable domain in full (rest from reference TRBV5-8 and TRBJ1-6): EAGVTQSPTHLIKTRGQQATLRCSPISGHTSVYWYQQALGLGLQFLLWYDEGEERNRGNFPPRFSGRQFPNYSSELNVNALELEDSALYLCASSLLMENSPLHFGNGTRLTVT.

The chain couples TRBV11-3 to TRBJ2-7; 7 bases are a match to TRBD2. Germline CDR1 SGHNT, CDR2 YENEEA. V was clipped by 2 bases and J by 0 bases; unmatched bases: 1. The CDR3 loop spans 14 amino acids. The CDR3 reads CASSLSGISYEQYF. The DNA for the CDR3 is TGTGCCAGCAGCTTAAGCGGGATCTCCTACGAGCAGTACTTC.

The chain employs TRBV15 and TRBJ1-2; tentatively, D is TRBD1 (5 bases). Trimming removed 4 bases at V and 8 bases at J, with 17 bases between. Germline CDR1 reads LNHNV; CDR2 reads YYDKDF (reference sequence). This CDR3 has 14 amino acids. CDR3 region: CATSKGLPGDGYTF. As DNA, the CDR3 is TGTGCCACCAGCAAAGGTCTTCCCGGGGACGGCTACACCTTC.

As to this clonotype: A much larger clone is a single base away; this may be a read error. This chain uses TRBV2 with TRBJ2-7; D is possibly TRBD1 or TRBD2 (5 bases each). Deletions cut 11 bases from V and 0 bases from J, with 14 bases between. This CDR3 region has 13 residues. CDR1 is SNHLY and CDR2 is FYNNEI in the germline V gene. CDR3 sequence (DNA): TGTGCCGGCTGGGACGGGGTCTCCTACGAGCAGTACTTC. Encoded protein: CAGWDGVSYEQYF.

The CDR3 sequence: CAWASGPSSYNEQFF. The CDR3 bases are TGTGCCTGGGCGAGCGGACCGAGCTCCTACAATGAGCAGTTCTTC. V usage is TRBV30 and J usage is TRBJ2-1, with D maybe TRBD2 (5 bases). V shed 5 bases and J shed 0 bases, with 14 bases lying between them. The V gene's germline CDR1 is GTSNPN and CDR2 SVGIG (reference sequence). This CDR3 is 15 amino acids long.